This TCR beta chain stems from a study of control samples from healthy donors and cancer patients (TCRdb year 2020). The library was produced with the immunoSEQ multiplex PCR assay. Drawn from immuneACCESS, this table holds only the in-frame rearrangements with V and J called that TCRdb kept. Clones are partly lost; checked studies trace under half to an unresolved V gene and leave the rest unexplained. The sample table lists roughly 160,000 clones, 70% to 90% of them with a count of one. The ten biggest clones cover over 4% of the sample. Taken from the germline V gene, the CDR1 and CDR2 loops are MNHEY and SVGAGI. There are 15 amino acids in the CDR3, from cysteine to phenylalanine inclusive. Only the CDR3 part of the read is kept: 45 bases, read in frame from the first base. V is cut by 5 bases and J by 0 bases, and the space between the germline ends is 11 bases. With respect to this clone: Its cognate antigen has yet to be identified. Per-base quality was not reported, and no clone a single base away is much larger than it.

The sequence links TRBV6-5 to TRBJ2-1; the D gene lacks a confident call. The sample consisted of blood. The clonotype was recovered from a woman in her 30s in good health. The CDR3 protein sequence reads: CASSPSASSYNEQFF. The sequence in DNA is TGTGCCAGCAGTCCCTCCGCGAGCTCCTACAATGAGCAGTTCTTC.